What follows are 21 T cell receptor beta chains derived from one specimen sequenced in a study of T cell repertoires in cytomegalovirus infection. From the reads, TCRdb called clonotypes with MiXCR, one entry per CDR3 protein. The table includes over 95,000 distinct CDR3 sequences, 30% detected once. Antigens of these TCRs are unknown. This specimen was CD8+ T cells from cultured PBMCs, taken from culture after CMV antigen stimulation. The source is a human donor in good health (CMV status not recorded). Some clones in this sample may be carry-over from other donors' samples.

The chain recombines TRBV7-9 with TRBJ2-1; 9 positions match TRBD2. CDR1 and CDR2 (germline): SEHNR, FQNEAQ (reference sequence). J was trimmed by 5 bases and V by 0 bases; bases with no gene match: 5. The CDR3 is 16 amino acids. This CDR3 is CASSLALGLAHNEQFF. The DNA for the CDR3 is TGTGCCAGCAGCTTAGCGCTGGGACTAGCCCACAATGAGCAGTTCTTC.

The chain combines TRBV12-3 or TRBV12-4 with TRBJ1-2; maybe TRBD1 (5 bases). Between the trimmed V and J ends, which lost 3 bases and 4 bases, there was a span of 12 bases. The CDR3 has 14 residues. The CDR3 DNA reads TGTGCCAGCAGTTTCGGGGGGTTAGGCTATGGCTACACCTTC. Its protein is CASSFGGLGYGYTF.

This clonotype was seen a few times. This chain connects TRBV12-3 or TRBV12-4 to TRBJ2-7; 11 bases align to TRBD2. The CDR3 runs 14 residues. Trimming at V came to 4 bases and at J to 2 bases, leaving 1 base not matched to a gene. This CDR3 reads CASSSSGGTYEQYF. In nucleotides, the CDR3 is TGTGCCAGCAGTTCTAGCGGGGGGACCTACGAGCAGTACTTC.

V usage is TRBV7-2 and J usage is TRBJ2-4, with TRBD1 identical over 11 bases. The CDR3 runs 16 residues. The germline gives CDR1 SGHTA, CDR2 FQGNSA. V trimming: 5 bases; J trimming: 12 bases; junction bases outside the gene matches: 15. The DNA of the CDR3 is TGTGCCAGCAGCCCGCGGACAGGGGGCACCGCCGGACCTCAGTACTTC. It specifies CASSPRTGGTAGPQYF.

This clonotype was detected once. This chain joins TRBV12-3 or TRBV12-4 and TRBJ1-1; maybe TRBD1 (6 bases). This CDR3 comprises 11 residues. The V and J ends lost 6 bases and 8 bases respectively, with 10 bases between them. The DNA of the CDR3 is TGTGCCAGCAGCGGGGACATAGAAGCTTTCTTT. Translating gives CASSGDIEAFF.

The chain joins TRBV7-9 to TRBJ1-1; D is ambiguous. Trimming removed 4 bases at V and 8 bases at J, with 14 bases between. The CDR3 extends over 13 amino acids. Germline V gene data show CDR1 as SEHNR and CDR2 as FQNEAQ (reference sequence). The DNA for the CDR3 is TGTGCCAGCAGCTCTTTCTTTGGGCAGGAAGCTTTCTTT. Amino acids: CASSSFFGQEAFF.

The rearrangement uses TRBV7-9 and TRBJ2-7; D is unclear. The CDR3 spans 14 residues. The germline gives CDR1 SEHNR, CDR2 FQNEAQ (reference sequence). Deletions cut 5 bases from V and 0 bases from J, with 11 bases between. CDR3 nucleotide sequence: TGTGCCAGCAGCGGCCCTCCAGCCTCCTACGAGCAGTACTTC. Amino acid sequence: CASSGPPASYEQYF.

The V and J genes are TRBV6-2 or TRBV6-3 and TRBJ1-1; no clear D. CDR3 length equals 16 residues. The V gene lost 10 bases and the J gene lost 6 bases, with 27 bases spanning the gap. The germline CDR1 and CDR2 sequences are MNHEY and SVGEGT. The DNA for the CDR3 is TGTGCCACCAACGGAGGCTCTACTATCCTTAGCCCTGAAGCTTTCTTT. It specifies CATNGGSTILSPEAFF.

This clonotype has only a few counts. V usage is TRBV6-5 and J usage is TRBJ1-1; D is ambiguous. The ends were cut back, 0 bases at V and 1 base at J, with 9 bases in the middle. Looked up from germline, CDR1 is MNHEY and CDR2 is SVGAGI. CDR3 length: 15 residues. CDR3 amino acids: CASSYSSGANTEAFF. The CDR3, as DNA: TGTGCCAGCAGTTACTCAAGCGGTGCGAACACTGAAGCTTTCTTT.

V gene TRBV19 combines with J gene TRBJ1-1, with 7 bases aligning to TRBD1. V dropped 7 bases and J dropped 1; count of bases not matched to a gene: 9. This CDR3 is 15 amino acids long. Germline V gene sequence: CDR1 LNHDA, CDR2 SQIVND (reference sequence). CDR3 residues: CASTQMGQKNTEAFF. Here the CDR3 DNA reads TGTGCCAGTACTCAAATGGGACAGAAGAACACTGAAGCTTTCTTT.

This clonotype has only a few counts. The chain joins TRBV6-6 to TRBJ1-5; tentatively, D is TRBD1 (6 bases). With 0 bases removed from V and 9 bases from J, the gap between germline ends came to 30 bases. Germline V gene lookup returns CDR1 MNHNY and CDR2 SVGAGI (reference sequence). The CDR3 covers 20 residues. The CDR3: CASSYSTGLGVRAVGGPQHF. The CDR3 region has the DNA TGTGCCAGCAGTTACTCGACAGGCTTGGGGGTGCGGGCTGTCGGGGGGCCCCAGCATTTT.

This clonotype was seen more than once but under ten times. The rearrangement joins TRBV6-2 or TRBV6-3 to TRBJ2-7, with D perhaps TRBD1 (6 bases). The germline CDR1 and CDR2 sequences are MNHEY and SVGEGT. Trimming took 6 bases from V and 6 from J, leaving 12 bases between them. The CDR3 extends over 12 amino acids. CDR3 in DNA: TGTGCCAGCAGGGCCGGGACATTCGAGCAGTACTTC. Protein product: CASRAGTFEQYF.

This clonotype turned up a few times. The chain uses TRBV7-8 and TRBJ2-7; the D gene is possibly TRBD1 (5 bases). Trimming shortened V by 5 bases and J by 7 bases, and 15 bases separated the two germline ends. Germline-derived CDR1 and CDR2 are SGHVS and FQNEAQ. This CDR3 contains 13 residues. The chain's CDR3 is CASSTGVGQEQYF. CDR3 bases: TGTGCCAGCAGCACTGGGGTGGGGCAAGAGCAGTACTTC.

J is TRBJ2-1 and V is TRBV3-1; 9 nucleotides align to TRBD2. After removal of 1 base from V and 5 bases from J, the junction contained 15 bases not matched to a gene. This CDR3 is 19 amino acids long. Germline V lookup: CDR1 LGHDT, CDR2 YNNKEL (reference sequence). Here the CDR3 reads CASSQVRDPGLAGNNEQFF. The CDR3 DNA reads TGTGCCAGCAGCCAAGTACGGGACCCGGGTCTAGCGGGGAACAATGAGCAGTTCTTC.

This clonotype has only a few counts. V usage is TRBV20-1 and J usage is TRBJ1-6, with D uncertain. The V end lost 3 bases, the J end lost 7 bases, and 13 bases lay between the germline ends. Looked up from germline, CDR1 is DFQATT and CDR2 is SNEGSKA (reference sequence). This CDR3 spans 14 amino acids. The CDR3 reads CSASSQVLNSPLHF. For the CDR3, the DNA is TGCAGTGCTAGTTCTCAGGTCCTAAATTCACCCCTCCACTTT.

This clonotype occurred a few times. V gene TRBV4-3 combines with J gene TRBJ1-6, with TRBD1 identical over 11 bases. Per germline, CDR1 LGHNA and CDR2 YSLEER. J gave up 3 bases and V 3 bases, and 4 bases lay outside the gene matches. The CDR3 is 17 amino acids. In nucleotides, the CDR3 is TGCGCCAGCAGCCAGGGGACAGGGGGAATCTATAATTCACCCCTCCACTTT. It codes for CASSQGTGGIYNSPLHF.

This clonotype was counted only a few times. The J gene is TRBJ2-7, the V gene TRBV15, with D perhaps TRBD1 or TRBD2 (5 bases each). Germline loops: CDR1 LNHNV, CDR2 YYDKDF (reference sequence). The V end lost 3 bases, the J end lost 2 bases, and 14 bases lay between the germline ends. CDR3 length: 15 residues. Written as DNA, the CDR3 is TGTGCCACCAGCAGCGGGGACGGAAATCCCTACGAGCAGTACTTC. This codes for CATSSGDGNPYEQYF. Drawing the rest from reference TRBV15 and TRBJ2-7, the complete variable domain is DAMVIQNPRYQVTQFGKPVTLSCSQTLNHNVMYWYQQKSSQAPKLLFHYYDKDFNNEADTPDNFQSRRPNTSFCFLDIRSPGLGDTAMYLCATSSGDGNPYEQYFGPGTRLTVT.

Only one count was recorded for this clonotype. The chain carries TRBV7-9 and TRBJ1-1, with D possibly being TRBD1 (5 bases). Deletions cut 3 bases from V and 7 bases from J, with 12 bases between. The CDR3 has 13 amino acids. Per germline, CDR1 SEHNR and CDR2 FQNEAQ (reference sequence). DNA for the CDR3: TGTGCCAGCAGCTTGGTTTTGGGGCGTGAAGCTTTCTTT. Its protein product is CASSLVLGREAFF. The full variable domain, its missing parts supplied by reference TRBV7-9 and TRBJ1-1, is DTGVSQNPRHKITKRGQNVTFRCDPISEHNRLYWYRQTLGQGPEFLTYFQNEAQLEKSRLLSDRFSAERPKGSFSTLEIQRTEQGDSAMYLCASSLVLGREAFFGQGTRLTVV.

This clonotype was detected ten times or more. This chain links TRBV6-5 with TRBJ1-1; tentative D call: TRBD1 (5 bases). The germline gives CDR1 MNHEY, CDR2 SVGAGI. Trimming removed 2 bases from V and 3 bases from J, with 16 bases in between. This CDR3 has 16 residues. The CDR3 DNA sequence: TGTGCCAGCAGTTACGGGACCATATATCTATACACTGAAGCTTTCTTT. Translation: CASSYGTIYLYTEAFF.

The CDR3 spells CASSLGLLGTEYNEQFF. The CDR3 DNA follows: TGTGCCAGCAGCTTGGGACTCTTGGGGACAGAGTACAATGAGCAGTTCTTC. The V and J genes are TRBV5-4 and TRBJ2-1; 7 bases align to TRBD1. CDR3 length equals 17 residues. Germline V gene data show CDR1 as SGHNT and CDR2 as YYREEE (reference sequence). J gave up 4 bases and V 0 bases, and 10 bases lay outside the gene matches.

The chain is built from TRBV6-1 and TRBJ2-1; no clear D gene. The CDR3 sequence is 13 residues long. Per germline, CDR1 MNHNS and CDR2 SASEGT. The V and J ends lost 2 bases and 9 bases respectively, with 11 bases between them. The CDR3 spells CASSEWSGSEQFF. For the CDR3, the DNA is TGTGCCAGCAGTGAATGGAGTGGAAGTGAGCAGTTCTTC.